Reported below is one T cell receptor beta chain. The data stem from a study of control samples from healthy donors and cancer patients. Sequencing was performed with immunoSEQ multiplex PCR; in TCRdb, only in-frame clones are kept and a portion is missing. The sample records more than 45,000 clones, approximately 90% being singletons. The ends were cut back, 0 bases at V and 5 bases at J, with 5 bases in the middle. The germline CDR1 and CDR2 sequences are LNHNV and YYDKDF (reference sequence). The CDR3 is made up of 14 amino acids. The source of this sequence is a man aged 25-45 years with colorectal cancer. The chain joins TRBV15 to TRBJ1-6; D call uncertain. Sequencing was done on a sample of PBMCs. This CDR3 reads CATSREADNSPLHF. The CDR3 region has the DNA TGTGCCACCAGCAGAGAGGCAGATAATTCACCCCTCCACTTT. Variable domain in full (rest from reference TRBV15 and TRBJ1-6): DAMVIQNPRYQVTQFGKPVTLSCSQTLNHNVMYWYQQKSSQAPKLLFHYYDKDFNNEADTPDNFQSRRPNTSFCFLDIRSPGLGDTAMYLCATSREADNSPLHFGNGTRLTVT.